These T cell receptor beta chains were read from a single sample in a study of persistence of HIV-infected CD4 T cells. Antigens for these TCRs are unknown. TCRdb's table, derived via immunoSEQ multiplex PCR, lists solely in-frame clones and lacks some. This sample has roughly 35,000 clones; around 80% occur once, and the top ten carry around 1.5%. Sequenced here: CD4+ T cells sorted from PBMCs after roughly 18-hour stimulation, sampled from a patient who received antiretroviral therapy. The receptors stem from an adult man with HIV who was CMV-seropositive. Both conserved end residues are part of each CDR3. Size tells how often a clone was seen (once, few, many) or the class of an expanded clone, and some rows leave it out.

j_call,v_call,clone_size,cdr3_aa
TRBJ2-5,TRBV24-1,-,CATSRSGQGATETQYF
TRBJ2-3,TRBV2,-,CASSENEEQGAYF
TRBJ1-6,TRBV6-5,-,CASRDRVQNSPLHF
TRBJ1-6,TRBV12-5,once,CASGGGSNSPLHF
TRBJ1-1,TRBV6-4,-,CAITRRTNTEAFF
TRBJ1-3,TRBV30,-,CAWMKKAGNTIYF
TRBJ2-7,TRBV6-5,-,CASSHMDSPYEQYF
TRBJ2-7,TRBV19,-,CASSTSSYEQYF
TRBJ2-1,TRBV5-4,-,CASSAGLAGGDEQFF
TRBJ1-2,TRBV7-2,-,CASRSGLANYGYTF
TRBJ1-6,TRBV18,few,CASSPLMGAYNSPLHF
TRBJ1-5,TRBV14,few,CASSQGTGNNQPQHF
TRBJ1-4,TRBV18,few,CASSPTLGQGRSRTNEKLFF
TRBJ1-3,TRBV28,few,CASSTGGGSGNTIYF
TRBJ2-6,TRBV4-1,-,CASSQDQGFSGANVLTF
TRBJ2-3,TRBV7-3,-,CASSLMPGTSGRTDTQYF
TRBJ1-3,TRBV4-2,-,CASSQEQGAYGNTIYF
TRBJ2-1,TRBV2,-,CASKVAGGPREQFF
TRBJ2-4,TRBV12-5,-,CASGLIPGGEAKNIQYF
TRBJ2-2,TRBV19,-,CASSMLRGRGTGELFF
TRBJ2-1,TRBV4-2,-,CASSQTGTSGGGPEQFF
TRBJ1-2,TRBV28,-,CASSPWERYYGYTF
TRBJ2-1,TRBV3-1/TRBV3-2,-,CASSQGGLQNEQFF
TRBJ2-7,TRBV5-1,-,CASSRMSGSYEQYF
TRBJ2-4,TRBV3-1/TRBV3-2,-,CASSRTVSRGAKNIQYF
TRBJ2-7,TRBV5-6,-,CASSFSGEQYF
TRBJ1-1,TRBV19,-,CASMQGINTEAFF
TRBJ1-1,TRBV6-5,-,CASRGSDRLNTEAFF
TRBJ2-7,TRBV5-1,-,CASSPGQGGYEQYF
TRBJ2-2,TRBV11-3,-,CASSVQNTGELFF
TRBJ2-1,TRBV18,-,CASSIQGSSYNEQFF
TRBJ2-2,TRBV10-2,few,CASSENTGELFF
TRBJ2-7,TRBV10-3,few,CAIGGTNEQYF
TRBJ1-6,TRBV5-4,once,CASSEDRASFSPLHF